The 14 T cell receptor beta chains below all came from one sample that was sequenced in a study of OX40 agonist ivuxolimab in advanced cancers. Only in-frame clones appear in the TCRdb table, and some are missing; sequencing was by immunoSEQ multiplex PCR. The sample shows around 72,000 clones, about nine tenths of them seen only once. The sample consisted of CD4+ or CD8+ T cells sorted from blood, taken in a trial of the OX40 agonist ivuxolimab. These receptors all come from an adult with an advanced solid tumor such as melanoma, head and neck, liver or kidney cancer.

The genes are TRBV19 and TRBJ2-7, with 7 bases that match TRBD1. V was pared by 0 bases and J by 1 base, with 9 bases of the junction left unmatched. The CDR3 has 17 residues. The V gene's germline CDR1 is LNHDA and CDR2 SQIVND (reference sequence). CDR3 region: CASSIDSTGQRSYEQYF. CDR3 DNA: TGTGCCAGTAGTATAGATTCGACGGGACAGAGATCCTACGAGCAGTACTTC.

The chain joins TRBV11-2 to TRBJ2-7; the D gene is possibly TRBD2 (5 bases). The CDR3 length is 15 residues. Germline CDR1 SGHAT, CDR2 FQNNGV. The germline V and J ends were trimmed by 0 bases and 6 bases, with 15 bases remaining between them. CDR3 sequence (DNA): TGTGCCAGCAGCTTAGACCCCTCACTAGTCCCCGAGCAGTACTTC. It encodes CASSLDPSLVPEQYF.

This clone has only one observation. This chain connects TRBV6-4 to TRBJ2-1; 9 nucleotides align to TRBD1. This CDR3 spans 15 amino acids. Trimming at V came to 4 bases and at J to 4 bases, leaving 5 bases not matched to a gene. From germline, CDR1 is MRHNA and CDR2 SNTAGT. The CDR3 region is CASSAGTGPYNEQFF. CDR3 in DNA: TGTGCCAGCAGTGCGGGGACAGGGCCATACAATGAGCAGTTCTTC.

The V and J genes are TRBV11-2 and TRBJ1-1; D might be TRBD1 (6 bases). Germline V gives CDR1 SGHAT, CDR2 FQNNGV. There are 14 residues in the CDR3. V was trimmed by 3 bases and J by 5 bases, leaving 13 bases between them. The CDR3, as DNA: TGTGCCAGCAGCTTCACAGGGTCTGGAACTGAAGCTTTCTTT. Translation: CASSFTGSGTEAFF.

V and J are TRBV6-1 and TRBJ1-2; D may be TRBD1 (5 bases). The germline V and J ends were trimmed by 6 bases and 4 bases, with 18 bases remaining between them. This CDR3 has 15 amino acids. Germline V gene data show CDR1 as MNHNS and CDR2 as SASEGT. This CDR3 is CASSTDLDRPYGYTF. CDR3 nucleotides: TGTGCCAGCAGCACCGATTTAGACAGACCCTATGGCTACACCTTC.

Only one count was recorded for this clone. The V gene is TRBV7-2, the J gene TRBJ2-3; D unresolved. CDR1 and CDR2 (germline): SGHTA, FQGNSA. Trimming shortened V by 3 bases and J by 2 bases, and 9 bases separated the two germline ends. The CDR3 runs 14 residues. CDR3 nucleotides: TGTGCCAGCAGCTTGGCAGGCTCCACAGATACGCAGTATTTT. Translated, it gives CASSLAGSTDTQYF.

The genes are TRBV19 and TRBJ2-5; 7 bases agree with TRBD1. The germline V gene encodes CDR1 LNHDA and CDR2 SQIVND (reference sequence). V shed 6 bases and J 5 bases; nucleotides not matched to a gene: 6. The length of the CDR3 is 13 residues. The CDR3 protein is CASSQGQEETQYF. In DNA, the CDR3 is TGTGCCAGTAGCCAAGGACAGGAGGAGACCCAGTACTTC.

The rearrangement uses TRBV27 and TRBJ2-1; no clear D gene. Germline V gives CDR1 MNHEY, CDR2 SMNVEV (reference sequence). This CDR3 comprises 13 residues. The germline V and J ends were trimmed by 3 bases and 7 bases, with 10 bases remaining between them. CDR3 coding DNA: TGTGCCAGCAGTTTCTCGGCGTGGAATGAGCAGTTCTTC. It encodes CASSFSAWNEQFF.

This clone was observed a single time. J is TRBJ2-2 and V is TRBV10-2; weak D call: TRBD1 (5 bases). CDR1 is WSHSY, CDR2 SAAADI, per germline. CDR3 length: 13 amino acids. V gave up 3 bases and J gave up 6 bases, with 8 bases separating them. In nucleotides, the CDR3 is TGCGCCAGCAGTGACCAGGGTTCCGGGGAGCTGTTTTTT. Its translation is CASSDQGSGELFF.

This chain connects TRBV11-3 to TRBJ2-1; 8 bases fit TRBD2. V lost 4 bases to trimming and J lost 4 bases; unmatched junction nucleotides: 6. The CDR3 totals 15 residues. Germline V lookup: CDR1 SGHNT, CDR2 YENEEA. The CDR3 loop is CASSSGGGTYNEQFF. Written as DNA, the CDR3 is TGTGCCAGCAGCTCCGGCGGGGGGACATACAATGAGCAGTTCTTC.

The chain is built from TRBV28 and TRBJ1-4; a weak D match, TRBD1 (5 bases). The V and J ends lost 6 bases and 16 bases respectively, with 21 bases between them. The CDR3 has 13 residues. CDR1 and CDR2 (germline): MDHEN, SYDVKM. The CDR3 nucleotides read TGTGCCAGCAGCCGAGACCGCTACAGGAAGGGGTTTTTT. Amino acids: CASSRDRYRKGFF.

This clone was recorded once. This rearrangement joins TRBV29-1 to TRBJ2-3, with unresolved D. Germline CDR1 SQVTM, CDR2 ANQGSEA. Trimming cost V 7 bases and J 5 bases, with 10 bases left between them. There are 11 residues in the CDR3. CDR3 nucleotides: TGCAGCGGGAGAACTGGAGATACGCAGTATTTT. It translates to CSGRTGDTQYF.

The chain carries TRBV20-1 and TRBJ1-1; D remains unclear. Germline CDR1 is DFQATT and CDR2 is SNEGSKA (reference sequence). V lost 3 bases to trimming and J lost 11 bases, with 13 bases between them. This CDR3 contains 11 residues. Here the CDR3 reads CSASRDLWAFF. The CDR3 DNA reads TGCAGTGCTAGCCGAGACCTTTGGGCTTTCTTT.

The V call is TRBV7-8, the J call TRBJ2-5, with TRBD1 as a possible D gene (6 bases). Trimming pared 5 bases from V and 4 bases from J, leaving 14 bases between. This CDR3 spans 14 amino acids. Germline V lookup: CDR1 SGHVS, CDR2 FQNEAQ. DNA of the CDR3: TGTGCCAGCAGCGGGCAGGGGTGGGGAGAGACCCAGTACTTC. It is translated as CASSGQGWGETQYF.